These T cell receptor beta chains were read from a single sample in a study of T cell repertoires in aging, cancer and after chemotherapy. TCRdb reprocessed the multiplex PCR reads with MiXCR, giving one entry per CDR3 protein. The sample has 950 to 1,500 distinct CDR3 sequences; about 28% are singletons. Material: blood. The origin of the receptors is a human donor with a solid tumor. Each CDR3 is given without its conserved first and last residue. D genes are given only for firm matches. A clone size is listed for some rows: how often the clone was seen (once, few, many), or a class if it is expanded.

j_call | d_call | clone_size | v_call | cdr3_aa
TRBJ2-5 | TRBD2 | NA | TRBV20-1 | SARTSWRQETQY
TRBJ2-5 | NA | once | TRBV30 | AWSVFSGQETKY
TRBJ1-3 | TRBD1 | few | TRBV6-6 | ASRDRDSGNTIY
TRBJ2-3 | TRBD1 | few | TRBV12-3/TRBV12-4 | ASSLRSGTGNLADTQY
TRBJ2-3 | NA | NA | TRBV5-5 | ASSLADTISDTQY
TRBJ2-7 | TRBD1 | large | TRBV29-1 | SGPRQGPSDYEQY
TRBJ2-7 | NA | large | TRBV29-1 | SVQWGQLGEQY
TRBJ1-3 | NA | NA | TRBV20-1 | SGPVGNTIY
TRBJ2-3 | NA | medium-sized | TRBV5-6 | ASSLRTGTDTQY
TRBJ2-2 | TRBD1 | NA | TRBV20-1 | SAEGTGSMGGQGTGELF